Presented here are 10 T cell receptor beta chains from one specimen sequenced in a study of cytomegalovirus exposure and HLA in healthy donors (dated by TCRdb to about 2017). Preparation of the library involved the immunoSEQ multiplex PCR assay. For the multiplex PCR, a mixture combining 60 forward primers for TCR Vbeta segments and 13 reverse primers for TCR Jbeta segments was used. TCRdb took over this immuneACCESS table, retaining in-frame rearrangements with V and J assigned. Such tables are incomplete; in checked studies, under half of the missing clones stem from an unresolved V gene, and the remainder is unexplained. In all, the sample holds around 120,000 clones, and around 70% of those were seen once. The top ten clonotypes cover over 1.5% of the sample. The sequenced sample consisted of PBMCs. These TCRs come from a man aged 25 to 40 in good health and CMV-seropositive.

The chain carries TRBV9 and TRBJ2-3; D possibly corresponds to TRBD1 (5 bases). Trimming removed 1 base at V and 0 bases at J, with 12 bases between. Germline V gives CDR1 SGDLS, CDR2 YYNGEE. The CDR3 is 16 residues long. CDR3 sequence (DNA): TGTGCCAGCAGCGTACGACAGAAGACTAGCACAGATACGCAGTATTTT. The encoded protein is CASSVRQKTSTDTQYF.

V and J are TRBV7-9 and TRBJ2-7; D is perhaps TRBD2 (5 bases). Looked up from germline, CDR1 is SEHNR and CDR2 is FQNEAQ (reference sequence). V gave up 8 bases and J gave up 4 bases, with 6 bases separating them. The length of the CDR3 is 10 residues. CDR3 sequence reads: CASAGYEQYF. CDR3 nucleotides: TGTGCCAGCGCGGGTTACGAGCAGTACTTC. Variable domain in full (rest from reference TRBV7-9 and TRBJ2-7): DTGVSQNPRHKITKRGQNVTFRCDPISEHNRLYWYRQTLGQGPEFLTYFQNEAQLEKSRLLSDRFSAERPKGSFSTLEIQRTEQGDSAMYLCASAGYEQYFGPGTRLTVT.

This chain joins TRBV4-1 and TRBJ1-2; no definite D call. CDR1 is MGHRA and CDR2 is YSYEKL in the germline V gene. The ends were cut back, 2 bases at V and 4 bases at J, with 11 bases in the middle. This CDR3 has 14 amino acids. DNA of the CDR3: TGCGCCAGCAGCCAAACGGGGTTACCCTATGGCTACACCTTC. This translates into CASSQTGLPYGYTF.

This clone has just one count. The rearrangement links TRBV2 to TRBJ2-1, with TRBD2 matching 12 bases. The CDR3 sequence is 19 residues long. Germline CDR1 is SNHLY and CDR2 is FYNNEI. With 4 bases clipped from V and 9 bases from J, the junction kept 19 bases outside the gene matches. The CDR3 DNA reads TGTGCCAGCAGTGCGATTTCGCCTTGGGCTAGCGGGAGGGGGGGTGAGCAGTTCTTC. The encoded protein is CASSAISPWASGRGGEQFF.

There are a few counts of this clone. The chain couples TRBV28 to TRBJ2-1, with 9 bases that match TRBD2. Unmatched junction bases numbered 8, after V lost 5 bases and J lost 3 bases. CDR1 and CDR2 from the germline V gene are MDHEN and SYDVKM. CDR3 length: 16 amino acids. DNA of the CDR3: TGTGCCAGCAGTCTCCTGGGACTAGCTAGCTACAATGAGCAGTTCTTC. It encodes CASSLLGLASYNEQFF. The full variable domain, in which reference TRBV28 and TRBJ2-1 provide the parts outside the CDR3, is DVKVTQSSRYLVKRTGEKVFLECVQDMDHENMFWYRQDPGLGLRLIYFSYDVKMKEKGDIPEGYSVSREKKERFSLILESASTNQTSMYLCASSLLGLASYNEQFFGPGTRLTVL.

This clone qualifies as medium-sized. The chain employs TRBV6-4 and TRBJ2-3; TRBD1 might be the D (6 bases). With 4 bases removed from V and 0 bases from J, the gap between germline ends came to 8 bases. CDR3 length equals 14 residues. Germline CDR1 is MRHNA and CDR2 is SNTAGT. The CDR3 is CASSGTDSTDTQYF. CDR3 in DNA: TGTGCCAGCAGTGGGACAGATAGCACAGATACGCAGTATTTT.

The chain carries TRBV9 and TRBJ2-2; TRBD2 is a possible D gene (6 bases). Germline lookup yields CDR1 SGDLS and CDR2 YYNGEE. This CDR3 spans 15 amino acids. The germline V and J ends were trimmed by 4 bases and 0 bases, with 10 bases remaining between them. The CDR3 region is CASSFGGPNTGELFF. In DNA, the CDR3 is TGTGCCAGCAGCTTCGGAGGGCCGAACACCGGGGAGCTGTTTTTT.

This clone has a handful of counts. The chain combines TRBV28 with TRBJ2-7; a possible D gene is TRBD1 (6 bases). The germline V gene encodes CDR1 MDHEN and CDR2 SYDVKM. There are 14 residues in the CDR3. Deletions cut 6 bases from V and 0 bases from J, with 12 bases between. CDR3 nucleotide sequence: TGTGCCAGCAGGGGTCCGGGACACTCCTACGAGCAGTACTTC. This sequence encodes CASRGPGHSYEQYF.

The rearrangement joins TRBV7-6 to TRBJ2-1; tentative D call: TRBD2 (6 bases). Trimming left V 1 base short and J 7 bases short, with 14 bases between. CDR1 is SGHVS and CDR2 is FNYEAQ in the germline V gene. The CDR3 length is 15 residues. The CDR3: CASSLEAGLGNEQFF. The CDR3 bases are TGTGCCAGCAGCTTAGAGGCGGGACTGGGGAATGAGCAGTTCTTC. Drawing the rest from reference TRBV7-6 and TRBJ2-1, the complete variable domain is GAGVSQSPRYKVTKRGQDVALRCDPISGHVSLYWYRQALGQGPEFLTYFNYEAQQDKSGLPNDRFSAERPEGSISTLTIQRTEQRDSAMYRCASSLEAGLGNEQFFGPGTRLTVL.

The chain joins TRBV5-4 to TRBJ2-7, with 7 bases identical to TRBD1. The CDR3 is 16 residues long. Germline assignment: CDR1 SGHNT and CDR2 YYREEE (reference sequence). J was trimmed by 7 bases and V by 4 bases; bases with no gene match: 17. CDR3 DNA sequence: TGTGCCAGCAGCCGACCAGATGGGACAGAGCCTTTGGAGCAGTACTTC. This translates into CASSRPDGTEPLEQYF.